Below are 27 T cell receptor beta chains sequenced from a single sample in a study of response to subunit inactivated influenza vaccine. TCRdb redid the calling of the RT-PCR reads with MiXCR, one entry per CDR3 protein. In the table there are over 800,000 distinct CDR3 sequences, around 21% of which are singletons. The sample here was PBMCs from blood, taken more than 4 days after vaccination. The receptor source for this set is a man in his fifties or sixties who received an inactivated influenza vaccine.

The table lists this clonotype with a few counts. The chain joins TRBV24-1 to TRBJ2-7; 11 bases fit TRBD2. V shed 4 bases and J 3 bases; nucleotides not matched to a gene: 4. This CDR3 contains 15 residues. Germline V gene lookup returns CDR1 KGHDR and CDR2 SFDVKD. The CDR3 spells CATSDSGLADYEQYF. The DNA for the CDR3 is TGTGCCACCAGTGACTCGGGACTAGCGGACTACGAGCAGTACTTC.

CDR3 nucleotides: TGCGCCAGCAGCCAAGATCTCTTCTACGAGCAGTACTTC. It codes for CASSQDLFYEQYF. The gene calls are TRBV4-3 and TRBJ2-7; D is unclear. The CDR3 runs 13 residues. V was clipped by 0 bases and J by 3 bases, with 6 bases between them. Germline V lookup: CDR1 LGHNA, CDR2 YSLEER.

This clonotype was seen a handful of times. This chain uses TRBV5-6 with TRBJ2-5, with TRBD2 as a possible D gene (6 bases). The CDR3 consists of 14 residues. Germline CDR1 and CDR2: SGHDT and YYEEEE. Trimming shortened V by 4 bases and J by 5 bases, and 15 bases separated the two germline ends. This chain's CDR3 is CASSPRDWGETQYF. In DNA, the CDR3 is TGTGCCAGCAGCCCAAGGGACTGGGGGGAGACCCAGTACTTC.

In its sample, this clonotype was seen a few times. V is TRBV6-1 and J is TRBJ2-5, with a tentative D call TRBD2 (5 bases). Germline values: CDR1 MNHNS, CDR2 SASEGT. V lost 8 bases and J 6 bases, leaving 19 bases between the germline ends. This CDR3 region has 14 residues. DNA for the CDR3: TGTGCCAGCTTGGCAGCAGGCCGGGGAAAGACCCAGTACTTC. Translating gives CASLAAGRGKTQYF.

The chain couples TRBV6-2 or TRBV6-3 to TRBJ2-5; a weak D match, TRBD1 (6 bases). The V and J ends lost 4 bases and 1 base respectively, with 13 bases between them. Germline V gene lookup returns CDR1 MNHEY and CDR2 SVGEGT. CDR3 length: 15 residues. CDR3 sequence (DNA): TGTGCCAGCAGTTCCTCCATGGACAGCCAAGAGACCCAGTACTTC. It translates to CASSSSMDSQETQYF.

The rearrangement joins TRBV5-1 to TRBJ2-3; D not resolved. Germline lookup yields CDR1 SGHRS and CDR2 YFSETQ. The CDR3 extends over 13 amino acids. With 0 bases removed from V and 7 bases from J, the gap between germline ends came to 9 bases. CDR3 bases: TGCGCCAGCAGCTTGGTACTGGAAAATACGCAGTATTTT. It specifies CASSLVLENTQYF.

The sample holds a few counts of this clonotype. The gene calls are TRBV12-3 or TRBV12-4 and TRBJ2-1, with 8 bases identical to TRBD2. The junction had 5 bases not matched to a gene; V was cut back by 4 bases and J by 9 bases. The CDR3 sequence is 13 residues long. The CDR3 protein is CASSWRGAGEQFF. CDR3 nucleotides: TGTGCCAGCAGTTGGCGGGGGGCCGGTGAGCAGTTCTTC.

The chain uses TRBV6-1 and TRBJ1-4; D possibly corresponds to TRBD1 (5 bases). The length of the CDR3 is 14 residues. The germline V gene has CDR1 MNHNS and CDR2 SASEGT. Trimming took off 3 bases at V and 7 bases at J, with 12 bases between the two ends. DNA for the CDR3: TGTGCCAGCAGTGAGGGGACGATTTCTGAAAAACTGTTTTTT. Translating it yields CASSEGTISEKLFF.

This clonotype was counted between two and nine times. J is TRBJ2-2 and V is TRBV20-1; TRBD1 might be the D (6 bases). Per germline, CDR1 DFQATT and CDR2 SNEGSKA (reference sequence). V was pared by 3 bases and J by 8 bases, with 10 bases between. This CDR3 contains 12 residues. Written as DNA, the CDR3 is TGCAGTGCTAGGTGGGGGCTTGGGGAGCTGTTTTTT. Translated: CSARWGLGELFF.

This clonotype was recorded many times. This chain joins TRBV29-1 and TRBJ2-5; 7 positions match TRBD2. V was clipped by 4 bases and J by 4 bases; unmatched bases: 9. In germline, CDR1 is SQVTM, CDR2 ANQGSEA. This CDR3 is built from 14 residues. CDR3 region: CSVAERGVGETQYF. CDR3 DNA sequence: TGCAGCGTTGCGGAACGGGGGGTCGGAGAGACCCAGTACTTC. Full variable domain (rest looked up from reference TRBV29-1 and TRBJ2-5): SAVISQKPSRDICQRGTSLTIQCQVDSQVTMMFWYRQQPGQSLTLIATANQGSEATYESGFVIDKFPISRPNLTFSTLTVSNMSPEDSSIYLCSVAERGVGETQYFGPGTRLLVL.

This chain joins TRBV6-1 and TRBJ2-7; no reliable D call. Germline CDR1 MNHNS, CDR2 SASEGT. The V gene lost 10 bases and the J gene lost 2 bases, with 15 bases spanning the gap. This CDR3 is 13 amino acids long. DNA of the CDR3: TGTGCCACCGCAACCGGGCTAACCTACGAGCAGTACTTC. It is translated as CATATGLTYEQYF.

The chain recombines TRBV7-2 with TRBJ2-7; no clear D. The CDR3 is made up of 14 amino acids. CDR1 SGHTA and CDR2 FQGNSA come from the germline V gene. V was trimmed by 10 bases and J by 0 bases, leaving 16 bases between them. CDR3 DNA sequence: TGTGCCACGAGAAGGGCAGCGTACTCCTACGAGCAGTACTTC. Protein: CATRRAAYSYEQYF.

This chain links TRBV5-1 with TRBJ1-6, with D possibly matching TRBD1 (6 bases). V shed 1 base and J shed 7 bases, with 12 bases lying between them. CDR3 length: 15 residues. Germline V gene sequence: CDR1 SGHRS, CDR2 YFSETQ. Here the CDR3 reads CASSLRQAGNSPLHF. In nucleotides, the CDR3 is TGCGCCAGCAGCTTGAGACAGGCCGGGAATTCACCCCTCCACTTT.

A few counts support this clonotype. The rearrangement links TRBV5-1 to TRBJ2-3, with no clear D. CDR1 and CDR2 from the germline V gene are SGHRS and YFSETQ. The length of the CDR3 is 13 residues. Deletions cut 0 bases from V and 6 bases from J, with 8 bases between. The chain's CDR3 is CASSLGPLDTQYF. The CDR3 DNA sequence: TGCGCCAGCAGCTTGGGACCCCTGGATACGCAGTATTTT. Full variable domain (rest looked up from reference TRBV5-1 and TRBJ2-3): KAGVTQTPRYLIKTRGQQVTLSCSPISGHRSVSWYQQTPGQGLQFLFEYFSETQRNKGNFPGRFSGRQFSNSRSEMNVSTLELGDSALYLCASSLGPLDTQYFGPGTRLTVL.

The V gene is TRBV5-1, the J gene TRBJ2-7; weak D call: TRBD2 (5 bases). Germline CDR1 and CDR2: SGHRS and YFSETQ. Trimming took off 2 bases at V and 6 bases at J, with 15 bases between the two ends. This CDR3 is built from 14 residues. DNA for the CDR3: TGCGCCAGCAGCTTCCGGACGGCCGGAGGCGAGCAGTACTTC. Translation gives CASSFRTAGGEQYF.

This clonotype came up a few times. The chain employs TRBV4-2 and TRBJ1-4, with D maybe TRBD1 (6 bases). This CDR3 comprises 16 residues. The germline V and J ends were trimmed by 3 bases and 3 bases, with 14 bases remaining between them. Germline V gives CDR1 LGHNA, CDR2 YNFKEQ. CDR3 DNA sequence: TGTGCCAGCAGCCATAGGCAGGGGCGGGCTAATGAAAAACTGTTTTTT. Protein sequence: CASSHRQGRANEKLFF.

This clonotype was seen many times. The CDR3 DNA reads as TGTGCCAGCAGCTTATCAGTGACAGGGGGCTATGAGCAGTTCTTC. Amino acid sequence: CASSLSVTGGYEQFF. V and J are TRBV7-9 and TRBJ2-1, with 10 bases lining up with TRBD1. This CDR3 contains 15 residues. Germline CDR1 SEHNR, CDR2 FQNEAQ (reference sequence). Unmatched junction bases numbered 6, after V lost 2 bases and J lost 8 bases. Full variable domain (outside the CDR3, taken from reference TRBV7-9 and TRBJ2-1): DTGVSQNPRHKITKRGQNVTFRCDPISEHNRLYWYRQTLGQGPEFLTYFQNEAQLEKSRLLSDRFSAERPKGSFSTLEIQRTEQGDSAMYLCASSLSVTGGYEQFFGPGTRLTVL.

The sample holds a few counts of this clonotype. CDR3 nucleotide sequence: TGCGCCAGCAGCTTGGAATTCCCCTACAATGAGCAGTTCTTC. Translated, it gives CASSLEFPYNEQFF. This rearrangement joins TRBV5-1 to TRBJ2-1; no reliable D call. The V end lost 0 bases, the J end lost 2 bases, and 6 bases lay between the germline ends. Germline lookup yields CDR1 SGHRS and CDR2 YFSETQ. The CDR3 totals 14 residues.

This chain uses TRBV7-2 with TRBJ2-7, with no clear D. The germline V and J ends were trimmed by 5 bases and 3 bases, with 23 bases remaining between them. CDR3 size: 17 residues. CDR1 and CDR2 from the germline V gene are SGHTA and FQGNSA. The CDR3 nucleotides read TGTGCCAGCAGCCCAGGACCAACCCGGAATAACGTCTACGAGCAGTACTTC. Its protein is CASSPGPTRNNVYEQYF. Variable domain in full (rest from reference TRBV7-2 and TRBJ2-7): GAGVSQSPSNKVTEKGKDVELRCDPISGHTALYWYRQSLGQGLEFLIYFQGNSAPDKSGLPSDRFSAERTGGSVSTLTIQRTQQEDSAVYLCASSPGPTRNNVYEQYFGPGTRLTVT.

This chain links TRBV28 with TRBJ2-7, with 8 bases identical to TRBD1. The CDR3 is made up of 14 amino acids. The trim removed 5 bases at V and 5 bases at J, leaving 8 bases unmatched. Germline values: CDR1 MDHEN, CDR2 SYDVKM. The CDR3 coding sequence is TGTGCCAGCAGTGGAACAGGGGGGACGGACGAGCAGTACTTC. This gives the protein CASSGTGGTDEQYF.

This clonotype turned up a few times. V and J are TRBV10-3 and TRBJ1-5, with D unresolved. Deletions cut 3 bases from V and 6 bases from J, with 12 bases between. The CDR3 runs to 14 residues. The germline gives CDR1 ENHRY, CDR2 SYGVKD. Here the CDR3 reads CAISDQDIRQPQHF. In DNA form, the CDR3 reads TGTGCCATCAGTGACCAAGACATTCGTCAGCCCCAGCATTTT.

This clonotype has ten or more counts. This chain connects TRBV12-3 or TRBV12-4 to TRBJ2-1; 9 positions agree with TRBD2. The V segment lost 2 bases and the J segment 5 bases; nucleotides outside the gene matches: 4. The CDR3 contains 15 residues. The chain's CDR3 is CASSLSLAGNNEQFF. CDR3 in DNA: TGTGCCAGCAGTTTATCTCTAGCGGGAAACAATGAGCAGTTCTTC.

V gene TRBV28 combines with J gene TRBJ2-1, with 7 bases identical to TRBD2. The CDR3 loop spans 13 amino acids. With V trimmed by 6 bases and J by 4 bases, 3 bases remained unmatched. In germline, CDR1 is MDHEN, CDR2 SYDVKM. As DNA, the CDR3 is TGTGCCAGCAGGACTAGCTATTACAATGAGCAGTTCTTC. This sequence encodes CASRTSYYNEQFF.

This clonotype appeared many times. V is TRBV5-1 and J is TRBJ2-1; a possible D gene is TRBD1 (5 bases). CDR1 and CDR2 (germline): SGHRS, YFSETQ. The CDR3 spans 14 residues. V lost 3 bases to trimming and J lost 7 bases, with 14 bases between them. The CDR3: CASSSQGRANEQFF. The CDR3 DNA is TGCGCCAGCAGCTCCCAGGGTAGGGCAAATGAGCAGTTCTTC.

This clonotype was found a few times. This CDR3 is CSAPGGSGGYEQYF. DNA of the CDR3: TGCAGTGCCCCCGGGGGTAGCGGGGGTTACGAGCAGTACTTC. This chain connects TRBV20-1 to TRBJ2-7, with TRBD2 identical over 9 bases. Per the germline V gene, CDR1 is DFQATT and CDR2 is SNEGSKA (reference sequence). The CDR3 totals 14 residues. V lost 6 bases to trimming and J lost 4 bases; unmatched junction nucleotides: 10.

This clonotype was recorded a few times. At one end, the junction sequence differs from germline, possibly due to a read error. The gene calls are TRBV12-3 or TRBV12-4 and TRBJ2-1; TRBD2 aligns across 8 bases. The CDR3 has 11 residues. The CDR3 region has the DNA TGTGCCAGCGGTCGGGGGGGCAACGGAGCCTTC. This sequence encodes CASGRGGNGAF.

The chain links TRBV15 to TRBJ2-6; D is unresolved. Per the germline V gene, CDR1 is LNHNV and CDR2 is YYDKDF (reference sequence). The CDR3 covers 15 residues. Deletions cut 1 base from V and 4 bases from J, with 8 bases between. In DNA, the CDR3 is TGTGCCACCAGCAGAGTTGAGCGAGGGGCCAACGTCCTGACTTTC. The encoded protein is CATSRVERGANVLTF.